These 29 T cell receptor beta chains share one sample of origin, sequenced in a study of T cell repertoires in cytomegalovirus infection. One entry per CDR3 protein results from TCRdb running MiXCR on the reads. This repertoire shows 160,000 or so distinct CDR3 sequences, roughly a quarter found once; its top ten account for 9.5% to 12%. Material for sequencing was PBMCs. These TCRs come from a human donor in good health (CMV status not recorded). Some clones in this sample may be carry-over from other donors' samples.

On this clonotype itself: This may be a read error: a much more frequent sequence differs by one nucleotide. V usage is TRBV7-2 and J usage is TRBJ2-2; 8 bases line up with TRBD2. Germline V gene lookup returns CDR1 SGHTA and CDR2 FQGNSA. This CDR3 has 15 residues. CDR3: CACSLGAGATGELFF. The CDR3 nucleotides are TGTGCCTGCAGCTTAGGAGCGGGGGCCACCGGGGAGCTGTTTTTT.

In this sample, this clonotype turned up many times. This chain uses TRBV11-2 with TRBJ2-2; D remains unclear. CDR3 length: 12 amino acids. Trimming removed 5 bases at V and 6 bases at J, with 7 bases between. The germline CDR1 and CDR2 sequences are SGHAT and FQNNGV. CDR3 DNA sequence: TGTGCCAGCAGCCCCCTCCCCGGGGAGCTGTTTTTT. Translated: CASSPLPGELFF.

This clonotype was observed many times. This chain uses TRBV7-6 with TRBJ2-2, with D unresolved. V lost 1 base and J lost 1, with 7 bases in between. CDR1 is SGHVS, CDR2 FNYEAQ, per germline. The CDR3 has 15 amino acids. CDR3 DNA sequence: TGTGCCAGCAGCTTAGACCCGCTGAACACCGGGGAGCTGTTTTTT. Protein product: CASSLDPLNTGELFF.

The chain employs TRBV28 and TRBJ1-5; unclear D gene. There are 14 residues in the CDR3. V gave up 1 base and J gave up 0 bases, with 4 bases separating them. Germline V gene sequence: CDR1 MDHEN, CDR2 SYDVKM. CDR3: CASSLLSSNQPQHF. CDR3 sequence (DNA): TGTGCCAGCAGTTTATTGAGTAGCAATCAGCCCCAGCATTTT. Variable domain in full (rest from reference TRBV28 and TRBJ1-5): DVKVTQSSRYLVKRTGEKVFLECVQDMDHENMFWYRQDPGLGLRLIYFSYDVKMKEKGDIPEGYSVSREKKERFSLILESASTNQTSMYLCASSLLSSNQPQHFGDGTRLSIL.

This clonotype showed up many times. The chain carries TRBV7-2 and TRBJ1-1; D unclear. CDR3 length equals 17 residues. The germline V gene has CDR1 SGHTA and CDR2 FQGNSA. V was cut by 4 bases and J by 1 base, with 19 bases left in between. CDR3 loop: CASSWPEVLPWNTEAFF. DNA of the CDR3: TGTGCCAGCAGCTGGCCGGAGGTCCTCCCTTGGAACACTGAAGCTTTCTTT.

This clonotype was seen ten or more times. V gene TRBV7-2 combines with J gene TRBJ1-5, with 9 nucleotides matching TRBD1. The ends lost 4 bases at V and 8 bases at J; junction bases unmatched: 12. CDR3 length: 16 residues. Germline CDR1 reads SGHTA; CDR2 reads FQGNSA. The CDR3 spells CASSSDRGYRGEPQHF. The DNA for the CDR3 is TGTGCCAGCAGCTCCGACAGGGGGTACCGGGGGGAGCCCCAGCATTTT.

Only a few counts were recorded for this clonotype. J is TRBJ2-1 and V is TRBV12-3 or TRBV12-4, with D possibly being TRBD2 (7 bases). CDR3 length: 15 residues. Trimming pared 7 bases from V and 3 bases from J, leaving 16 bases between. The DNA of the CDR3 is TGTGCCAGCACCTTGGGAGGGGGGGGCTACAATGAGCAGTTCTTC. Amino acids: CASTLGGGGYNEQFF.

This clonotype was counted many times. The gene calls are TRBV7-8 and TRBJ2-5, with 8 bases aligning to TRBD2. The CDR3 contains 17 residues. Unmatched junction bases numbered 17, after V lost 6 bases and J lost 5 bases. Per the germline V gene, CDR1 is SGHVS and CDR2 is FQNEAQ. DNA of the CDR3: TGTGCCAGCAGTCGTCCGGGGGGGACACCAAGCTTGGAGACCCAGTACTTC. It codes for CASSRPGGTPSLETQYF.

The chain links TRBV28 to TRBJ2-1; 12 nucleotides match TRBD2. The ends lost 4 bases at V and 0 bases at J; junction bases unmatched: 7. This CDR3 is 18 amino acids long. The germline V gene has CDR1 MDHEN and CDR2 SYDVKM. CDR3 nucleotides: TGTGCCAGCAGTTGGGCTAGCGGGGGGGGCGACTCCTACAATGAGCAGTTCTTC. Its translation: CASSWASGGGDSYNEQFF.

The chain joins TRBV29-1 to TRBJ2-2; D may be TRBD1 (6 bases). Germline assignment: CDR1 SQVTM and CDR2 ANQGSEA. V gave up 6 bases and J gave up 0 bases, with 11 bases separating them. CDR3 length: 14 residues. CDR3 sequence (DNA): TGCAGCGTACTGACAGGACCGAACACCGGGGAGCTGTTTTTT. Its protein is CSVLTGPNTGELFF.

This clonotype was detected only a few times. This CDR3 is CAISGDTDTQYF. The DNA for the CDR3 is TGTGCCATCAGTGGGGACACAGATACGCAGTATTTT. V gene TRBV10-3 combines with J gene TRBJ2-3, with D uncertain. Trimming removed 4 bases from V and 2 bases from J, with 4 bases in between. The CDR3 runs to 12 residues. Germline values: CDR1 ENHRY, CDR2 SYGVKD.

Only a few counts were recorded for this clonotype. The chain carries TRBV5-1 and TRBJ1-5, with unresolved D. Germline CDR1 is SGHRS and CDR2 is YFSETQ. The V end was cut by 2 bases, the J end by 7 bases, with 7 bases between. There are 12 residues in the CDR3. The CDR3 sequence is CASSLSKQPQHF. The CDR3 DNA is TGCGCCAGCAGCTTAAGTAAACAGCCCCAGCATTTT.

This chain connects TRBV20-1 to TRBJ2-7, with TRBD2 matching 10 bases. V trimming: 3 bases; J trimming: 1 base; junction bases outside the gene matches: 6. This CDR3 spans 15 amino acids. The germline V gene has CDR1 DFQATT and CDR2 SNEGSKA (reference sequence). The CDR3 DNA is TGCAGTGCTAGTACGCTAGCGGGAGTTTCCTACGAGCAGTACTTC. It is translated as CSASTLAGVSYEQYF.

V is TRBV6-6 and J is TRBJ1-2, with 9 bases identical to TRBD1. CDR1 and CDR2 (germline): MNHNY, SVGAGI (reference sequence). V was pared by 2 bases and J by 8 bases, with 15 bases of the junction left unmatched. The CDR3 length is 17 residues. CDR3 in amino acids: CASSYPPGQGSSSGYTF. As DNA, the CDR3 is TGTGCCAGCAGTTACCCCCCGGGACAGGGATCTTCATCCGGCTACACCTTC.

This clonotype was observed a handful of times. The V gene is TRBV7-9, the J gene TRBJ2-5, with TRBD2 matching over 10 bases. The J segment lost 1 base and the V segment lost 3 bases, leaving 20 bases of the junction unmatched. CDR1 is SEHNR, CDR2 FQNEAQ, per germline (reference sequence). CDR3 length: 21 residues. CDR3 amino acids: CASSFPDRASGGLGGQETQYF. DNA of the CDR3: TGTGCCAGCAGCTTTCCAGATCGGGCTAGCGGGGGATTGGGCGGCCAAGAGACCCAGTACTTC.

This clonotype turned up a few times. CDR3: CASSLRVPSNTEAFF. CDR3 sequence (DNA): TGTGCCAGCAGTTTAAGGGTCCCTTCGAACACTGAAGCTTTCTTT. V usage is TRBV12-3 or TRBV12-4 and J usage is TRBJ1-1; D gene unclear. With 2 bases removed from V and 1 base from J, the gap between germline ends came to 11 bases. The CDR3 has 15 amino acids.

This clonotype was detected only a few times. CDR3 region: CASSNPDNSGTEAFF. In DNA form, the CDR3 reads TGTGCCAGCAGTAACCCGGACAACTCTGGGACTGAAGCTTTCTTT. The chain links TRBV6-5 to TRBJ1-1, with TRBD1 as a possible D gene (5 bases). Germline V gene data show CDR1 as MNHEY and CDR2 as SVGAGI. The V end lost 5 bases, the J end lost 5 bases, and 18 bases lay between the germline ends. The CDR3 length is 15 residues.

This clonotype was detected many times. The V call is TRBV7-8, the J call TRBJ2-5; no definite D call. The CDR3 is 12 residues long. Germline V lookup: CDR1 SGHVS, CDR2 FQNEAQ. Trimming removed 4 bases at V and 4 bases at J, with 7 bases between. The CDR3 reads CASSSDGETQYF. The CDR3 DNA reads TGTGCCAGCAGCTCAGATGGAGAGACCCAGTACTTC.

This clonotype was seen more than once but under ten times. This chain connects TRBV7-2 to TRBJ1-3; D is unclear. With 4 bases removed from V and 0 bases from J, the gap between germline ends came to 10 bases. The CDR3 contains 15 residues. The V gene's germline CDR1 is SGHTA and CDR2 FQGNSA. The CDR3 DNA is TGTGCCAGCAGCTCCAATTCAGCCTCTGGAAACACCATATATTTT. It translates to CASSSNSASGNTIYF.

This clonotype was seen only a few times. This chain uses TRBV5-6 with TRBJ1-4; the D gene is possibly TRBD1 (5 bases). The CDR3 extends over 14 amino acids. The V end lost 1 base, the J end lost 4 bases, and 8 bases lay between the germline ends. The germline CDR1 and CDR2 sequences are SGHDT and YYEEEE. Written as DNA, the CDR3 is TGTGCCAGCAGCTTGCAGGGAGTTAATGAAAAACTGTTTTTT. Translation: CASSLQGVNEKLFF.

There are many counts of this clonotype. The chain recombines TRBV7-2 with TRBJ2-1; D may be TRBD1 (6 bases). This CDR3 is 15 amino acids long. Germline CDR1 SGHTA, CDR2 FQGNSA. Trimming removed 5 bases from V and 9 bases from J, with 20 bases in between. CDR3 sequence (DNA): TGTGCCAGCAGCCCCCGCGGCCTGGTGGGGGCTGAGCAGTTCTTC. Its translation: CASSPRGLVGAEQFF.

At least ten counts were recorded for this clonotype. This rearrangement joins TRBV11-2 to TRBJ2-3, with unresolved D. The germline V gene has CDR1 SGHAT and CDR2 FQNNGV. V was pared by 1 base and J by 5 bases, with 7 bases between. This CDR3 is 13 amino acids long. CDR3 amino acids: CASSLGPGDTQYF. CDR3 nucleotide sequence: TGTGCCAGCAGCTTAGGGCCGGGAGATACGCAGTATTTT.

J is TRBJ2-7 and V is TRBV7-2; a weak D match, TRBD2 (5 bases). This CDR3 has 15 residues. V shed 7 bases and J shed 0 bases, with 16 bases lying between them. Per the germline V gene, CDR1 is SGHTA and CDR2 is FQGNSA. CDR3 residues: CASKILAGTSYEQYF. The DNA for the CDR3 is TGTGCCAGCAAGATTCTGGCGGGCACCTCCTACGAGCAGTACTTC.

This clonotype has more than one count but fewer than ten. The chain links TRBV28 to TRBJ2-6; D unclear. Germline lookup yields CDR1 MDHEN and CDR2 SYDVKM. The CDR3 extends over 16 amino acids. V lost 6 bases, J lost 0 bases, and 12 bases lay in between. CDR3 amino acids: CASRGGIVSGANVLTF. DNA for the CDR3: TGTGCCAGCAGGGGTGGGATTGTCTCTGGGGCCAACGTCCTGACTTTC.

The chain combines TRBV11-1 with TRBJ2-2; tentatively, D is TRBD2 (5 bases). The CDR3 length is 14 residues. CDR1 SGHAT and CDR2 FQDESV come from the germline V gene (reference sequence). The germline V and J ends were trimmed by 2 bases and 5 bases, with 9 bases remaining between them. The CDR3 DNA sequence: TGTGCCAGCAGCTTACAACGGGGTACCGGGGAGCTGTTTTTT. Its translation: CASSLQRGTGELFF. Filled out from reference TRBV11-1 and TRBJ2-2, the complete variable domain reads EAEVAQSPRYKITEKSQAVAFWCDPISGHATLYWYRQILGQGPELLVQFQDESVVDDSQLPKDRFSAERLKGVDSTLKIQPAELGDSAMYLCASSLQRGTGELFFGEGSRLTVL.

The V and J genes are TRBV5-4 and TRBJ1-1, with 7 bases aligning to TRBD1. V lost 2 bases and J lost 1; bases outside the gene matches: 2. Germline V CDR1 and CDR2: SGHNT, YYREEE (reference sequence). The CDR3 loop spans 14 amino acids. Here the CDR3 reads CASSFWTGNTEAFF. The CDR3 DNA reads TGTGCCAGCAGCTTTTGGACAGGGAACACTGAAGCTTTCTTT. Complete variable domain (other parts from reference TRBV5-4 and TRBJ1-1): ETGVTQSPTHLIKTRGQQVTLRCSSQSGHNTVSWYQQALGQGPQFIFQYYREEENGRGNFPPRFSGLQFPNYSSELNVNALELDDSALYLCASSFWTGNTEAFFGQGTRLTVV.

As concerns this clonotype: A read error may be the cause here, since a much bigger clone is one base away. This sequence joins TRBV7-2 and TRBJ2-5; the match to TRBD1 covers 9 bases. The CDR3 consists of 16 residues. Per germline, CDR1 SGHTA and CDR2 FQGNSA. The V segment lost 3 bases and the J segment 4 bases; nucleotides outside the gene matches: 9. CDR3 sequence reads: CASSFRTGALRETQYF. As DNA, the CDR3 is TGTGCCAGCAGCTTCCGGACAGGGGCCCTACGAGAGACCCAGTACTTC.

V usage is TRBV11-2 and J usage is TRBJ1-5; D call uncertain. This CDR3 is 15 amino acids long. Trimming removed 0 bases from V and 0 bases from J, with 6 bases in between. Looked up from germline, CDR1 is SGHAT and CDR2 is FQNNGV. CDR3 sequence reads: CASSLELHSNQPQHF. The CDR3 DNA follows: TGTGCCAGCAGCTTAGAACTCCATAGCAATCAGCCCCAGCATTTT.

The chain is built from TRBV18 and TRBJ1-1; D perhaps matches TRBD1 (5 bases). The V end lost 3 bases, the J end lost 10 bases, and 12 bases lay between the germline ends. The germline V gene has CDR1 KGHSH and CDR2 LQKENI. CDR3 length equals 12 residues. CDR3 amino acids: CASSPTVRGAFF. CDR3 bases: TGTGCCAGCTCACCTACCGTGAGGGGAGCTTTCTTT.